This TCR beta chain emerged from a study of Graves' ophthalmopathy and Graves' hyperthyroidism listed by TCRdb under 2018. About the investigation overall: Peripheral blood was collected at initial diagnosis, prior to any treatment. TCR beta repertoire signatures were used to distinguish Graves' ophthalmopathy from Graves' hyperthyroidism and to predict progression to ophthalmopathy. In total, over 130 blood samples were TCR-sequenced: fewer than 50 ophthalmopathy, under 80 hyperthyroidism and some 17 hyperthyroidism-to-ophthalmopathy patients. To explore V-J signatures that separate ophthalmopathy from hyperthyroidism, a discovery set of about a hundred patients was enrolled, consisting of under 50 with ophthalmopathy and approximately 60 with stable hyperthyroidism. For independent validation, a separate cohort was made up of 18 hyperthyroidism patients plus 17 patients who later progressed from hyperthyroidism to ophthalmopathy. In several hyperthyroidism patients, the T-cell repertoires found in thyroid tissue were compared with those found in blood. After sampling, hyperthyroidism patients received methimazole starting at 30 mg daily, and ophthalmopathy patients received high-dose intravenous methylprednisolone. The 100 discovery patients were divided at random into training and test sets in a 7:3 ratio.

This clonotype was seen at least ten times. There is no known antigen for this receptor. Per-base qualities were not stored, and no clone one base away is much larger. Ophthalmopathy patients were characterized by moderately to severely active disease, a Clinical Activity Score of at least 3, a NOSPECS grade of at least 4, and a disease duration under 3 months. Patients with other autoimmune diseases, uncontrolled infections, pregnancy or lactation were excluded. Clinical symptoms, serum thyroxine, TRAb, thyroid ultrasound and orbital computed tomography were used for diagnosis. Using Ficoll-Paque density gradient centrifugation, PBMCs were isolated from about 9.2 ml of fresh peripheral blood. Total RNA was extracted with Trizol reagent and quality-checked on an Agilent 2100 Bioanalyzer. Findings and caveats that apply to the study as a whole: In validation, the model predicted ophthalmopathy progression with 70.59% sensitivity and roughly 72% specificity; some 13 predicted patients were CT-confirmed with GO in a median of around 6 months. In cross-validation, the 13-signature model distinguished ophthalmopathy from stable hyperthyroidism with 87.88% sensitivity and around 83% specificity, while in the test set the corresponding values were 80% and 75%. Most expanded thyroid clonotypes with a frequency above 0.001 also appeared in blood, which suggests that blood repertoires may reflect the immune response in the thyroid. No statistical method was used to predetermine the sample size, and group allocation was not hidden from the investigators.

Taken from the germline V gene, the CDR1 and CDR2 loops are SQVTM and ANQGSEA. Inclusive of the bounding cysteine and phenylalanine, the CDR3 is 16 residues long. Here the CDR3 DNA is all that survives: 48 bases in frame from base 1. The trim is 5 bases for V and 4 bases for J, with a gap of 23 bases between the germline ends. For repertoire sequencing, the TCR beta CDR3 regions were amplified from RNA transcripts. A first-round RT-PCR used HTBI primers with the Qiagen OneStep RT-PCR kit, followed by a second-round multiplex PCR, size selection and purification. Libraries were sequenced paired-end with 100 bp reads on an Illumina HiSeq2000. The published analysis was carried out like this. Reads were processed with SOAPnuke, discarding reads with adapters, uncalled bases, mean Phred below 15, or no exact constant-primer or identifier match. High-quality paired reads were merged with COPE v1.2.5. Unique nucleotide sequences were defined as clonotypes and aligned to IMGT TRB V, D and J references using MiTCR v1.1. Only V-J combinations with frequency above 0.0001 were analysed, covering approximately 99% of repertoires. A TCR clonal expansion and chaos score per V-J combination was defined as the ratio of F50 clonal expansion to chaos observed in the TCRdist matrix. Welch's t-statistics and random forest were used to narrow the features down to more than 10 V-J combinations, which were then fed into a naive Bayes classifier. Thyroid-blood repertoire similarity was quantified with the Morisita-Horn index. The public sequencing data were trimmed at Q25 with fastp and processed into clonotypes with MiXCR by TCRdb, which kept only in-frame beta chains. Rows with one shared CDR3 protein collapse into an entry with the most common genes and DNA. These V and J calls originate from TCRdb's pipeline instead of the authors' own analysis. This sample holds 200,000 to 250,000 distinct CDR3 sequences; approximately 28% were observed only once. Of the sample, approximately 9% falls within the top ten clones.

The sequence is built from TRBV29-1 and TRBJ1-2; the D segment could be TRBD1, given 6 matching bases. The origin of this receptor is a man aged 50-60 years with Graves' ophthalmopathy. Donor details come from another sample of the same person, matched by shared clones. Sequences were obtained from peripheral blood. The nucleotide sequence reads TGCAGCGTTCCCAGACCAACAGGGCGAGAGGGCTATGGCTACACCTTC. This yields the protein CSVPRPTGREGYGYTF.